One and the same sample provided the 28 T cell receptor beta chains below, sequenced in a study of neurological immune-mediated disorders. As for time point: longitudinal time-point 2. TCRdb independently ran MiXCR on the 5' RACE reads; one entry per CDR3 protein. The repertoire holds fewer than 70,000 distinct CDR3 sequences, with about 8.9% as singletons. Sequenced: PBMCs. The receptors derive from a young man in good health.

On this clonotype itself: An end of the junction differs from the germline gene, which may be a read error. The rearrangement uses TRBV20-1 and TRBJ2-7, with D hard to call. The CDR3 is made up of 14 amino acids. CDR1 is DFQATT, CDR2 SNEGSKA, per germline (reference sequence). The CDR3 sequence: CSARDPPSTYDQYF. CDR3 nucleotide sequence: TGCAGTGCTAGAGACCCCCCCTCTACCTACGATCAGTACTTC.

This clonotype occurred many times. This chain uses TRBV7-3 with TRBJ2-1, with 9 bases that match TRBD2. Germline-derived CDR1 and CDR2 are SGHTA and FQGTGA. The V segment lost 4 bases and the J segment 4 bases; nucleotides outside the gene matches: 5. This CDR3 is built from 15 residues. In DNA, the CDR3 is TGTGCCAGCAGCTCGCGGGAGGGGGGGTACAATGAGCAGTTCTTC. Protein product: CASSSREGGYNEQFF.

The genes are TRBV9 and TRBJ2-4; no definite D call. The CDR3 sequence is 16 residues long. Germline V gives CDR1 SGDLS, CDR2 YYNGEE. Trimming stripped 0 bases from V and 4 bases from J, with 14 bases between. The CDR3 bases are TGTGCCAGCAGCGTAGGGATAGAAGCGCCAAAAAACATTCAGTACTTC. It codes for CASSVGIEAPKNIQYF.

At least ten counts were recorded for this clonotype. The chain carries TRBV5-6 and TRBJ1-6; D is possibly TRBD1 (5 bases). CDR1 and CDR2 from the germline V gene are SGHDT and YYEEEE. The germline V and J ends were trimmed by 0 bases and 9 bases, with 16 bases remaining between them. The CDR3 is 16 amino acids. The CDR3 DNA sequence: TGTGCCAGCAGCTTGGGGGCGCCAGGGAGGGGTTCACCCCTCCACTTT. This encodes CASSLGAPGRGSPLHF.

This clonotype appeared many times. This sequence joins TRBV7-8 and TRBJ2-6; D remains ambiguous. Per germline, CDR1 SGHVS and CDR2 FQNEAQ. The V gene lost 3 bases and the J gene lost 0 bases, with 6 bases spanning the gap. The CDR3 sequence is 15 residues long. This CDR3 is CASSFGSSGANVLTF. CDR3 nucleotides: TGTGCCAGCAGCTTTGGATCCTCTGGGGCCAACGTCCTGACTTTC.

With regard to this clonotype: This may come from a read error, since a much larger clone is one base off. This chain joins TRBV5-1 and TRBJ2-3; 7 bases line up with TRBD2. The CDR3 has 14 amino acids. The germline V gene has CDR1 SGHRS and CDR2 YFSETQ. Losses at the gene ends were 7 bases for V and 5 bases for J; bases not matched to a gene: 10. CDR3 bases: TGCGCCAGCTGCTCCGAGCGGGAATTAGATACGCAGTATTTT. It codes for CASCSERELDTQYF.

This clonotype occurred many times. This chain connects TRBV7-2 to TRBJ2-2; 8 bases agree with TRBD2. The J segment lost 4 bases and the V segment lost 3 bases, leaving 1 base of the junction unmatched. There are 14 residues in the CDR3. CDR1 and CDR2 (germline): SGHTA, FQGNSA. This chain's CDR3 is CASSFAGGTGELFF. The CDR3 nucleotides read TGTGCCAGCAGCTTCGCGGGGGGCACCGGGGAGCTGTTTTTT.

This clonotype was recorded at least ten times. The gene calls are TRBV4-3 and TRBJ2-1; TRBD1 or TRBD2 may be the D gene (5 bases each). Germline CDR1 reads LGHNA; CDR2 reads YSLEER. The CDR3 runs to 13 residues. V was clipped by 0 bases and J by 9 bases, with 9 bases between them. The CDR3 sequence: CASSQEGDGEQFF. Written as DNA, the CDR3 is TGCGCCAGCAGCCAAGAAGGGGACGGTGAGCAGTTCTTC.

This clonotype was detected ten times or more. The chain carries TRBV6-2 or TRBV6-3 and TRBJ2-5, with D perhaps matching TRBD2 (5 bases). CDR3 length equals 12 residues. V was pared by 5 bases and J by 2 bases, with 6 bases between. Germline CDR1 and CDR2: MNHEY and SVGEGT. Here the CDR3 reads CASSGGQETQYF. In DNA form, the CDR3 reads TGTGCCAGCAGTGGAGGACAAGAGACCCAGTACTTC.

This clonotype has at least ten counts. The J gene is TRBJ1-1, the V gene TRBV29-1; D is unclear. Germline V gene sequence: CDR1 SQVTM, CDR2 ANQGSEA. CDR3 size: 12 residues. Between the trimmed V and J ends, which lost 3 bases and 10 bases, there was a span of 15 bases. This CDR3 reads CSVDDTSWGAFF. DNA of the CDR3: TGCAGCGTTGACGACACATCATGGGGAGCTTTCTTT.

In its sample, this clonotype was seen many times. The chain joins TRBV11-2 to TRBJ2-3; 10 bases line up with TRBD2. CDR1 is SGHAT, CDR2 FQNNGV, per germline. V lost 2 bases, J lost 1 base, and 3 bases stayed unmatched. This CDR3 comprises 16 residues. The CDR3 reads CASSLFLAGGTDTQYF. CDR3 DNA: TGTGCCAGCAGCTTATTCCTAGCGGGAGGCACAGATACGCAGTATTTT.

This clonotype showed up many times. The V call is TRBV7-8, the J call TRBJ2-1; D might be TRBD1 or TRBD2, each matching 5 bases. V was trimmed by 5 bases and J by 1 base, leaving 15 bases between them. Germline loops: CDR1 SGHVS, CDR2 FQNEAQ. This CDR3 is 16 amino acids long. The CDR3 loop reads CASSPVRGGSYNEQFF. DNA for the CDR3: TGTGCCAGCAGCCCGGTGAGGGGTGGGTCCTACAATGAGCAGTTCTTC.

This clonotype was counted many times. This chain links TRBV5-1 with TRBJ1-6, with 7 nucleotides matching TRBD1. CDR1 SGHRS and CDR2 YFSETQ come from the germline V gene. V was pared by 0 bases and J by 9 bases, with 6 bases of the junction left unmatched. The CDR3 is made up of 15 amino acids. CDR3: CASSLVRDRASPLHF. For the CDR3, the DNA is TGCGCCAGCAGCTTGGTACGTGACAGGGCTTCACCCCTCCACTTT.

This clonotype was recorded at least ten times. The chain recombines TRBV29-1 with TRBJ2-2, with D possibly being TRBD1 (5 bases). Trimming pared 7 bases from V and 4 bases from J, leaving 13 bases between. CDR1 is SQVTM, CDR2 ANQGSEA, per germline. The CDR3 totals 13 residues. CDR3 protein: CSAPRVGTGELFF. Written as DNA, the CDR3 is TGCAGCGCCCCCAGGGTGGGCACCGGGGAGCTGTTTTTT.

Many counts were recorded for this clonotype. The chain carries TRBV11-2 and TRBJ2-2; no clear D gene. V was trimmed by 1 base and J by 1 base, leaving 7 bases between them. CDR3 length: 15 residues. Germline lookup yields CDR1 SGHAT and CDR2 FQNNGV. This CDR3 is CASSLGLQNTGELFF. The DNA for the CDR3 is TGTGCCAGCAGCTTAGGACTCCAGAACACCGGGGAGCTGTTTTTT.

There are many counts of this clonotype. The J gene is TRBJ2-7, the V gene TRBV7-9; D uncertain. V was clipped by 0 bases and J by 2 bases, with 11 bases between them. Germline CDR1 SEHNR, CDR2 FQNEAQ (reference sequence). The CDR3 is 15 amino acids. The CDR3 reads CASSLAVIGPYEQYF. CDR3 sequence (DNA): TGTGCCAGCAGCTTAGCGGTCATCGGTCCCTACGAGCAGTACTTC.

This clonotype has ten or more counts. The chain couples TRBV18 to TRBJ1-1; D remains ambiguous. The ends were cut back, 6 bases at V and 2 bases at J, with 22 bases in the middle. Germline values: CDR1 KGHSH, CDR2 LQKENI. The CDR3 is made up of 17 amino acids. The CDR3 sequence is CASSYSSPFPDNTEAFF. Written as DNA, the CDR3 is TGTGCCAGCTCCTATTCCTCCCCATTCCCCGACAACACTGAAGCTTTCTTT.

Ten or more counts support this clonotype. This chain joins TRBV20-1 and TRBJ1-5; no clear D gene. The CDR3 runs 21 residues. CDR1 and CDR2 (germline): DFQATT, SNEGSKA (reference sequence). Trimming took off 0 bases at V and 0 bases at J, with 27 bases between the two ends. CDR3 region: CSARDLVGRKAAYYSNQPQHF. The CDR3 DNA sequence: TGCAGTGCTAGAGATCTTGTAGGAAGGAAGGCGGCTTACTATAGCAATCAGCCCCAGCATTTT.

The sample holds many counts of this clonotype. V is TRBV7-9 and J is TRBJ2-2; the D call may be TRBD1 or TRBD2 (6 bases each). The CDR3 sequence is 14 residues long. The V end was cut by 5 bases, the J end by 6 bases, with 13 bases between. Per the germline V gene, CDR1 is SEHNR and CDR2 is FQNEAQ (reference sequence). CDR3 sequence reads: CASSLEGVPGELFF. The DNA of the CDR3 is TGTGCCAGCAGCCTGGAGGGGGTCCCCGGGGAGCTGTTTTTT.

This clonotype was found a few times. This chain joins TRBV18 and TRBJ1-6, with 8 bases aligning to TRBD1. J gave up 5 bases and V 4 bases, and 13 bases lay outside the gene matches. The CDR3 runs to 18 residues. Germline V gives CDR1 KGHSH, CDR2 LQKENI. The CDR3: CASSLFTRDRTNNSPLHF. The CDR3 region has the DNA TGTGCCAGCTCACTATTCACCCGGGACAGGACCAATAATTCACCCCTCCACTTT. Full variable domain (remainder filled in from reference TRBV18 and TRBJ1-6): NAGVMQNPRHLVRRRGQEARLRCSPMKGHSHVYWYRQLPEEGLKFMVYLQKENIIDESGMPKERFSAEFPKEGPSILRIQQVVRGDSAAYFCASSLFTRDRTNNSPLHFGNGTRLTVT.

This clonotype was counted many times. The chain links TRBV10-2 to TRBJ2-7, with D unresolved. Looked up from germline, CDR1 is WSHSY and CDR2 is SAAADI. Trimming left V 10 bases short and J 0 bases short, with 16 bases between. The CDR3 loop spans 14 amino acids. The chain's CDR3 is CATTSGVSSYEQYF. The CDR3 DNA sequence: TGCGCCACTACCTCAGGAGTAAGCTCCTACGAGCAGTACTTC.

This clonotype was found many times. CDR3 in amino acids: CASSLRNTEAFF. The DNA of the CDR3 is TGCGCCAGCAGCCTACGAAACACTGAAGCTTTCTTT. The rearrangement uses TRBV5-1 and TRBJ1-1; D is unresolved. The germline V gene encodes CDR1 SGHRS and CDR2 YFSETQ. The CDR3 contains 12 residues. The V end was cut by 4 bases, the J end by 2 bases, with 6 bases between. The variable domain in full, completed from reference TRBV5-1 and TRBJ1-1, reads KAGVTQTPRYLIKTRGQQVTLSCSPISGHRSVSWYQQTPGQGLQFLFEYFSETQRNKGNFPGRFSGRQFSNSRSEMNVSTLELGDSALYLCASSLRNTEAFFGQGTRLTVV.

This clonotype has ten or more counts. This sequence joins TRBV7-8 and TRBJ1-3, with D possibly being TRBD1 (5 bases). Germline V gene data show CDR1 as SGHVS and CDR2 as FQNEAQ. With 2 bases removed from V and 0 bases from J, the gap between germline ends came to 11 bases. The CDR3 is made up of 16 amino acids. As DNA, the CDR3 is TGTGCCAGCAGCTTACTGGACATCTACTCTGGAAACACCATATATTTT. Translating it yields CASSLLDIYSGNTIYF.

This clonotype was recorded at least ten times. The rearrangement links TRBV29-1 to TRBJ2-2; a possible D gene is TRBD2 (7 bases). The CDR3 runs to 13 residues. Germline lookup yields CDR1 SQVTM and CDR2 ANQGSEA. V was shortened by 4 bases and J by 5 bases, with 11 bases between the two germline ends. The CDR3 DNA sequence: TGCAGCGTTGCCAGGGGAGGGACCGGGGAGCTGTTTTTT. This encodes CSVARGGTGELFF.

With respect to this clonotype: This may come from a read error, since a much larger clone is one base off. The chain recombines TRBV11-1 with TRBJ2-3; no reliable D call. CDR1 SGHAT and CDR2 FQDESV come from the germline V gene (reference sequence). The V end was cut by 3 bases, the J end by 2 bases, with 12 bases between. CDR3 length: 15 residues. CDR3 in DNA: TGTGCCAGCAGCTTTGGACGGACCTCCACAGATACGCAGTATTTT. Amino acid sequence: CASSFGRTSTDTQYF.

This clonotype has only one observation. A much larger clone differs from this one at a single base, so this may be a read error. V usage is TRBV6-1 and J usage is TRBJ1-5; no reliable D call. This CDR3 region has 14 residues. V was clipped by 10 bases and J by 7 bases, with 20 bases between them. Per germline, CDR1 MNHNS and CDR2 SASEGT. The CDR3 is CATLGGPWRQPQHF. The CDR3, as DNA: TGTGCCACCCTCGGAGGGCCCTGGAGGCAGCCCCAGCATTTT.

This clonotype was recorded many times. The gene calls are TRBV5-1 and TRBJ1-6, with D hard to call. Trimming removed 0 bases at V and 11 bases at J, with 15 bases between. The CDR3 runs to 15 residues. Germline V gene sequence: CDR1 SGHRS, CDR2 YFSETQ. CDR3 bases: TGCGCCAGCAGCTTGGGGACCCGGTTAAGGACACCCCTCCACTTT. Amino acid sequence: CASSLGTRLRTPLHF.

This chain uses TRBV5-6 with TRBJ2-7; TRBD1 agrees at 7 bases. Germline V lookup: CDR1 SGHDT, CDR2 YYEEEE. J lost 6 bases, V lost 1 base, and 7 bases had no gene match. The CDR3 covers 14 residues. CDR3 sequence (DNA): TGTGCCAGCAGCTTGCGGGACAGCATTACCGAGCAGTACTTC. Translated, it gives CASSLRDSITEQYF.